This T cell receptor (beta chain) appears in the sequencing data of a study of control samples from healthy donors and cancer patients (dated by TCRdb to 2018 to 2020). Library preparation was by the immunoSEQ multiplex PCR assay. TCRdb mirrors the immuneACCESS table, restricted to in-frame sequences. Some clones are absent from its copies; in checked studies, under half trace to an unresolved V gene, and the reason for the others is unknown. The sample table lists some 76,000 clones, about nine tenths of them with a count of one. Around 19% of the sample is in the top ten clones. Measured from the cysteine to the phenylalanine, the CDR3 is 13 residues long. Solely the CDR3 DNA is kept, with 39 bases framed from the first base. V and J are truncated by 0 bases and 2 bases respectively, leaving an intervening sequence of 4 bases. CDR1 SGHRS and CDR2 YFSETQ were looked up in the germline V gene. A word on this clone: This receptor's antigen is unknown. No much larger clone is present one base from it, and per-base qualities are unavailable.

Sample: PBMCs. The chain links TRBV5-1 with TRBJ2-3, with no reliable assignment of the D segment. The sequence was obtained from a man aged 55 to 70 with lung cancer. This receptor has the CDR3 CASSLGSTDTQYF. The DNA reads TGCGCCAGCAGCTTGGGGTCCACAGATACGCAGTATTTT. Here the CDR3 is joined to the reference TRBV5-1 and TRBJ2-3 genes, and the full variable domain is: KAGVTQTPRYLIKTRGQQVTLSCSPISGHRSVSWYQQTPGQGLQFLFEYFSETQRNKGNFPGRFSGRQFSNSRSEMNVSTLELGDSALYLCASSLGSTDTQYFGPGTRLTVL.